This T cell receptor beta chain is from a study of identical twins. Note on this clonotype: Its cognate antigen is unknown.

Template switching added a universal primer site; cDNA carried unique molecular identifiers. TCRdb re-derived calls from the 5' RACE reads in MiXCR, one entry per CDR3 protein. The table lists about 250,000 distinct CDR3 sequences, over 11% of them singletons, with 7% to 9.5% in the top ten. The study's findings and limits: Zero-insertion analyses were open to partial confounding by invariant MAIT and iNKT cells. The study based its conclusions on cross-sectional statistical analysis and did not follow the same donors. Beta clonotypes that were abundant in cord blood contained fewer insertions, a pattern absent from memory repertoires.

This CDR3 has 13 amino acids. Germline V gives CDR1 SNHLY, CDR2 FYNNEI. With 8 bases removed from V and 0 bases from J, the gap between germline ends came to 7 bases. The specimen sequenced was memory (CD45RO+) T cells sorted from blood. The receptor was isolated from a woman under 30 in good health. This sequence joins TRBV2 and TRBJ2-2; no definite D call. CDR3 nucleotides: TGTGCCAGCGCTCCCGCGAACACCGGGGAGCTGTTTTTT. It codes for CASAPANTGELFF. Full variable domain (missing parts from reference TRBV2 and TRBJ2-2): EPEVTQTPSHQVTQMGQEVILRCVPISNHLYFYWYRQILGQKVEFLVSFYNNEISEKSEIFDDQFSVERPDGSNFTLKIRSTKLEDSAMYFCASAPANTGELFFGEGSRLTVL.